This TCR beta chain stems from a study of T cell responses to AZD1222 COVID-19 vaccine. General observations from the study: AZD1222 recipients seropositive at baseline numbered only 5 to 7.

As regards this clone: Its cognate antigen is unknown.

CDR3 size: 17 residues. Germline CDR1 and CDR2: LGHNA and YSLEER. The junction had 10 bases not matched to a gene; V was cut back by 0 bases and J by 5 bases. The table came from immunoSEQ multiplex PCR; TCRdb's copy has only in-frame clones and leaves some out. This sample has tens of thousands of clones, with nearly 90% found just once. This chain links TRBV4-3 with TRBJ2-7, with 10 bases that match TRBD2. The sample consisted of peripheral blood, taken on day 0 of AZD1222 vaccination. This clonotype originated in an adult in good health. CDR3 coding DNA: TGCGCCAGCAGCCAAGATCTTCCTAGCGGGAGTATCGACGAGCAGTACTTC. It translates to CASSQDLPSGSIDEQYF.